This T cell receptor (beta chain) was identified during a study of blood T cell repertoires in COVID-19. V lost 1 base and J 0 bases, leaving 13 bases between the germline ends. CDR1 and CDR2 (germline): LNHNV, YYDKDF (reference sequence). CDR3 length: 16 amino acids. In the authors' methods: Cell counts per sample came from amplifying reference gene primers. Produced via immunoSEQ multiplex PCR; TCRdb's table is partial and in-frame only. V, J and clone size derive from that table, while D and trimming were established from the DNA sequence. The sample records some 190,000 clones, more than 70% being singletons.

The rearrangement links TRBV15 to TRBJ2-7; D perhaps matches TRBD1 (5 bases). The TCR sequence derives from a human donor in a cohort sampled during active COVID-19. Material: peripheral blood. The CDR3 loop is CATSRVLRQGSYEQYF. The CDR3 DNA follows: TGTGCCACCAGCAGAGTACTCCGGCAGGGCTCCTACGAGCAGTACTTC.